This TCR beta chain was retrieved from a study of T cells after yellow fever vaccination. Germline V gene sequence: CDR1 SGDLS, CDR2 YYNGEE. V lost 7 bases and J lost 8; bases outside the gene matches: 8. The CDR3 has 14 amino acids. A single record per CDR3 protein comes from TCRdb applying MiXCR to the 5' RACE reads. This sample has just under 600,000 distinct CDR3 sequences, with about 13% found just once. The material was PBMCs, obtained on the day of the yellow fever booster vaccination. The TCR comes from a man aged 30-40 years who received the YFV17D yellow fever vaccine. The chain uses TRBV9 and TRBJ2-1; 11 nucleotides align to TRBD2. The CDR3 region is CASRPTSGKDEQFF. CDR3 DNA: TGTGCCAGCCGTCCGACTAGCGGGAAAGATGAGCAGTTCTTC.